These 9 T cell receptor beta chains share one sample of origin, sequenced in a study of OX40 agonist ivuxolimab in advanced cancers. Profiled with immunoSEQ multiplex PCR; TCRdb holds only in-frame clones, not every one. The sample gives 72,000 or so clones, about nine tenths of which show up once; less than 0.25% is in the top ten. The material was CD4+ or CD8+ T cells sorted from blood, obtained in a trial of the OX40 agonist ivuxolimab. Receptor source: an adult with an advanced solid tumor such as melanoma, head and neck, liver or kidney cancer.

The chain combines TRBV10-2 with TRBJ2-2, with 8 bases lining up with TRBD1. The CDR3 loop spans 14 amino acids. The germline V gene encodes CDR1 WSHSY and CDR2 SAAADI. The J segment lost 5 bases and the V segment lost 6 bases, leaving 5 bases of the junction unmatched. CDR3 nucleotide sequence: TGCGCCAGCAGCACCCAGGGGGCGACCGGGGAGCTGTTTTTT. Amino acids: CASSTQGATGELFF.

The chain employs TRBV10-3 and TRBJ2-1; 9 bases align to TRBD1. V gave up 6 bases and J gave up 1 base; unmatched junction bases: 10. CDR1 and CDR2 (germline): ENHRY, SYGVKD. This CDR3 has 17 residues. CDR3 DNA: TGTGCCATCAGCAAGACACAGGGGGCAGGATCCTACAATGAGCAGTTCTTC. Its translation is CAISKTQGAGSYNEQFF.

This clone was seen only once. The CDR3 here is CASSLFQSSPDTQYF. The CDR3 DNA reads as TGTGCCAGCAGCTTATTCCAGTCCTCCCCAGATACGCAGTATTTT. This chain links TRBV7-2 with TRBJ2-3; no reliable D call. V lost 2 bases and J 4 bases, leaving 13 bases between the germline ends. The CDR3 extends over 15 amino acids. The germline CDR1 and CDR2 sequences are SGHTA and FQGNSA.

V gene TRBV18 combines with J gene TRBJ1-1; D remains ambiguous. Germline CDR1 and CDR2: KGHSH and LQKENI. The CDR3 length is 15 residues. V was trimmed by 2 bases and J by 1 base, leaving 11 bases between them. The CDR3 DNA sequence: TGTGCCAGCTCACCATCCACGGATTGGAACACTGAAGCTTTCTTT. Translation gives CASSPSTDWNTEAFF. Filled out from reference TRBV18 and TRBJ1-1, the complete variable domain reads NAGVMQNPRHLVRRRGQEARLRCSPMKGHSHVYWYRQLPEEGLKFMVYLQKENIIDESGMPKERFSAEFPKEGPSILRIQQVVRGDSAAYFCASSPSTDWNTEAFFGQGTRLTVV.

The rearrangement uses TRBV28 and TRBJ1-2; no definite D call. The V end lost 4 bases, the J end lost 2 bases, and 11 bases lay between the germline ends. The germline gives CDR1 MDHEN, CDR2 SYDVKM. This CDR3 spans 14 amino acids. In nucleotides, the CDR3 is TGTGCCAGCAGTTCCCCCGGGGAAAACTATGGCTACACCTTC. Translated: CASSSPGENYGYTF.

This chain uses TRBV5-4 with TRBJ2-7; a possible D gene is TRBD1 (5 bases). Germline V lookup: CDR1 SGHNT, CDR2 YYREEE (reference sequence). With 4 bases removed from V and 1 base from J, the gap between germline ends came to 9 bases. This CDR3 has 13 amino acids. The CDR3 reads CASSNTGSYEQYF. CDR3 in DNA: TGTGCCAGCAGCAACACAGGTTCCTACGAGCAGTACTTC.

V usage is TRBV5-4 and J usage is TRBJ2-7, with TRBD2 matching 11 bases. Germline V gene sequence: CDR1 SGHNT, CDR2 YYREEE (reference sequence). V was pared by 1 base and J by 9 bases, with 9 bases of the junction left unmatched. The CDR3 totals 15 residues. The DNA of the CDR3 is TGTGCCAGCAGCTTGACGGCTAGCGGGGGGAGTGGGCAGTACTTC. It codes for CASSLTASGGSGQYF.

Notes on this clone: A junction boundary mismatches the germline segment, possibly from a read error. V is TRBV28 and J is TRBJ2-7, with a tentative D call TRBD2 (6 bases). Per germline, CDR1 MDHEN and CDR2 SYDVKM. The CDR3 length is 12 residues. CDR3 nucleotide sequence: TGTGCCAGCACCGGGGACTCCCACGAGCAGTACTTC. Translation: CASTGDSHEQYF. Drawing the rest from reference TRBV28 and TRBJ2-7, the complete variable domain is DVKVTQSSRYLVKRTGEKVFLECVQDMDHENMFWYRQDPGLGLRLIYFSYDVKMKEKGDIPEGYSVSREKKERFSLILESASTNQTSMYLCASTGDSHEQYFGPGTRLTVT.

The rearrangement links TRBV5-1 to TRBJ2-7; no clear D gene. CDR1 is SGHRS, CDR2 YFSETQ, per germline. Trimming removed 0 bases at V and 2 bases at J, with 12 bases between. The CDR3 spans 15 residues. This chain's CDR3 is CASSLAAPSTYEQYF. For the CDR3, the DNA is TGCGCCAGCAGCTTGGCGGCCCCCTCGACCTACGAGCAGTACTTC.